What follows are 30 T cell receptor beta chains derived from one specimen sequenced in a study of CD8+ T cells in alopecia areata. Treatment indicated: oral pan-JAK inhibitor, 5-10 mg twice daily. Extracted from the samples, RNA was reverse transcribed into cDNA to serve as the sequencing template. Here immunoSEQ multiplex PCR was the method, and the copy in TCRdb shows in-frame clones only, minus some. The sample lists around 200,000 clones; 60% were seen once. Sequencing used CD4+ T cells sorted from blood, obtained at week 4, from a patient treated with tofacitinib. Source of these receptors: a human donor with alopecia areata.

The chain combines TRBV5-1 with TRBJ2-3, with D perhaps given as TRBD1 or TRBD2 (5 bases each). With 7 bases removed from V and 2 bases from J, the gap between germline ends came to 14 bases. From germline, CDR1 is SGHRS and CDR2 YFSETQ. The CDR3 is 14 amino acids. The CDR3 here is CASGSGRTTDTQYF. In DNA form, the CDR3 reads TGCGCCAGCGGGTCGGGACGGACCACAGATACGCAGTATTTT. Full variable domain (remainder filled in from reference TRBV5-1 and TRBJ2-3): KAGVTQTPRYLIKTRGQQVTLSCSPISGHRSVSWYQQTPGQGLQFLFEYFSETQRNKGNFPGRFSGRQFSNSRSEMNVSTLELGDSALYLCASGSGRTTDTQYFGPGTRLTVL.

The rearrangement links TRBV6-6 to TRBJ2-2, with TRBD1 matching 7 bases. V shed 6 bases, J shed 3 bases, and the junction held 7 bases outside the gene matches. The CDR3 length is 15 residues. The V gene's germline CDR1 is MNHNY and CDR2 SVGAGI (reference sequence). This CDR3 is CASRPHDRDTGELFF. The CDR3 DNA follows: TGTGCCAGCAGGCCACACGACAGGGACACCGGGGAGCTGTTTTTT.

The V call is TRBV27, the J call TRBJ2-2, with 10 bases matching TRBD2. V shed 0 bases, J shed 4 bases, and the junction held 8 bases outside the gene matches. Germline loops: CDR1 MNHEY, CDR2 SMNVEV (reference sequence). The CDR3 has 18 amino acids. CDR3 nucleotides: TGTGCCAGCAGTTTATCCCGCGGACTAGCGGAAATCACCGGGGAGCTGTTTTTT. Its protein product is CASSLSRGLAEITGELFF.

The J gene is TRBJ2-7, the V gene TRBV30; a possible D gene is TRBD1 (5 bases). This CDR3 comprises 11 residues. Trimming took 2 bases from V and 7 from J, leaving 9 bases between them. Per germline, CDR1 GTSNPN and CDR2 SVGIG (reference sequence). This chain's CDR3 is CAWSPRVEQYF. The CDR3 DNA follows: TGTGCCTGGAGTCCCAGGGTTGAGCAGTACTTC.

This chain links TRBV2 with TRBJ1-2, with D possibly matching TRBD1 (5 bases). The ends were cut back, 6 bases at V and 6 bases at J, with 14 bases in the middle. The germline gives CDR1 SNHLY, CDR2 FYNNEI. The CDR3 has 13 residues. CDR3 loop: CASSWGFQDGYTF. The DNA for the CDR3 is TGTGCCAGCAGCTGGGGGTTTCAGGATGGCTACACCTTC.

The CDR3 nucleotides read TGCGCCAGCAGTCCCGAGGCCGGGTCGGGCGGGGAGCTGTTTTTT. It codes for CASSPEAGSGGELFF. The chain links TRBV23-1 to TRBJ2-2; no clear D gene. TRBV23-1 is assigned to the ORF class and has an uncertain function. CDR3 size: 15 residues. V lost 4 bases and J 7 bases, leaving 16 bases between the germline ends.

This sequence joins TRBV6-6 and TRBJ1-5; TRBD1 is a possible D gene (5 bases). This CDR3 contains 14 residues. The germline V gene encodes CDR1 MNHNY and CDR2 SVGAGI (reference sequence). Trimming removed 5 bases from V and 4 bases from J, with 12 bases in between. In DNA, the CDR3 is TGTGCCAGCAGTCACGGGGGTGTAAATCAGCCCCAGCATTTT. Encoded protein: CASSHGGVNQPQHF.

The V call is TRBV30, the J call TRBJ1-1; no reliable D call. The V gene lost 2 bases and the J gene lost 8 bases, with 9 bases spanning the gap. Germline assignment: CDR1 GTSNPN and CDR2 SVGIG (reference sequence). The CDR3 extends over 11 amino acids. The CDR3 reads CAWSNREEAFF. The CDR3 nucleotides are TGTGCCTGGAGTAATAGGGAGGAAGCTTTCTTT.

For the CDR3, the DNA is TGTGCCAGCAGTCCCGCCAGCGGGAGCTACAATGAGCAGTTCTTC. This gives the protein CASSPASGSYNEQFF. This chain links TRBV28 with TRBJ2-1; 8 bases are shared with TRBD2. CDR3 length: 15 amino acids. The germline V gene has CDR1 MDHEN and CDR2 SYDVKM. The V gene end was trimmed by 5 bases and the J gene end by 3 bases; junction bases not matched to a gene: 6.

CDR3 nucleotides: TGTGCCAGCAGAATAACAGTGAACACTGAAGCTTTCTTT. Its protein is CASRITVNTEAFF. The chain is built from TRBV4-2 and TRBJ1-1; D unresolved. CDR3 length: 13 residues. The germline V gene encodes CDR1 LGHNA and CDR2 YNFKEQ. Between the trimmed V and J ends, which lost 6 bases and 0 bases, there was a span of 8 bases.

This clone was counted between two and nine times. The rearrangement links TRBV29-1 to TRBJ2-4; D not resolved. The V gene's germline CDR1 is SQVTM and CDR2 ANQGSEA. The V end was cut by 7 bases, the J end by 0 bases, with 13 bases between. There are 14 residues in the CDR3. CDR3 in DNA: TGCAGCGGCGCCCCAGGTATAGCCAAAAACATTCAGTACTTC. Translated, it gives CSGAPGIAKNIQYF.

V and J are TRBV6-5 and TRBJ2-5; D ambiguous. Trimming removed 6 bases at V and 5 bases at J, with 7 bases between. This CDR3 has 11 amino acids. Germline V gene sequence: CDR1 MNHEY, CDR2 SVGAGI. Here the CDR3 DNA reads TGTGCCAGCAGGGCCAGGGAGACCCAGTACTTC. Protein product: CASRARETQYF.

The sample holds a few counts of this clone. This CDR3 is CASSLQGIGEQYF. The DNA for the CDR3 is TGTGCCAGCAGTTTACAGGGTATCGGCGAGCAGTACTTC. This chain connects TRBV28 to TRBJ2-7, with TRBD1 as a possible D gene (5 bases). The V gene's germline CDR1 is MDHEN and CDR2 SYDVKM. CDR3 size: 13 residues. The V and J ends lost 2 bases and 6 bases respectively, with 11 bases between them.

The chain employs TRBV5-1 and TRBJ2-3; D gene uncertain. The CDR3 is 15 amino acids. Looked up from germline, CDR1 is SGHRS and CDR2 is YFSETQ. The V end was cut by 2 bases, the J end by 2 bases, with 12 bases between. Here the CDR3 reads CASSLGPGSTDTQYF. In DNA, the CDR3 is TGCGCCAGCAGCTTAGGACCCGGATCCACAGATACGCAGTATTTT.

The chain uses TRBV2 and TRBJ1-5, with D perhaps TRBD1 (5 bases). CDR1 SNHLY and CDR2 FYNNEI come from the germline V gene. The CDR3 covers 15 residues. Deletions cut 7 bases from V and 5 bases from J, with 18 bases between. As DNA, the CDR3 is TGTGCCAGCACAGGAAGCCAGGGTTTCTATCAGCCCCAGCATTTT. Its translation: CASTGSQGFYQPQHF.

This clone was counted between two and nine times. The chain links TRBV28 to TRBJ2-6, with TRBD1 as a possible D gene (6 bases). CDR3 size: 15 residues. Trimming took 5 bases from V and 4 from J, leaving 12 bases between them. Germline V lookup: CDR1 MDHEN, CDR2 SYDVKM. The CDR3 protein is CASSPRGKGANVLTF. DNA of the CDR3: TGTGCCAGCAGTCCCAGGGGCAAGGGGGCCAACGTCCTGACTTTC.

The chain employs TRBV30 and TRBJ2-7; D remains unclear. V was clipped by 2 bases and J by 6 bases, with 8 bases between them. The V gene's germline CDR1 is GTSNPN and CDR2 SVGIG (reference sequence). CDR3 size: 11 residues. The CDR3 spells CAWSTGSEQYF. The CDR3 nucleotides are TGTGCCTGGAGTACTGGTTCCGAGCAGTACTTC.

The chain uses TRBV6-5 and TRBJ1-2, with D unresolved. The CDR3 extends over 13 amino acids. V was clipped by 6 bases and J by 8 bases, with 16 bases between them. Per germline, CDR1 MNHEY and CDR2 SVGAGI. CDR3 DNA sequence: TGTGCCAGCAGCGCGTTAGAGCTTGGAGGCTACACCTTC. This encodes CASSALELGGYTF.

The V and J genes are TRBV2 and TRBJ2-5; D might be TRBD2 (6 bases). Trimming took off 6 bases at V and 1 base at J, with 12 bases between the two ends. Germline CDR1 and CDR2: SNHLY and FYNNEI. The CDR3 runs 14 residues. As DNA, the CDR3 is TGTGCCAGCAGCGCTCGGAGGGTCCAAGAGACCCAGTACTTC. Translation: CASSARRVQETQYF.

The chain combines TRBV28 with TRBJ2-1, with D uncertain. CDR1 MDHEN and CDR2 SYDVKM come from the germline V gene. V lost 2 bases and J lost 6, with 11 bases in between. The CDR3 is 14 residues long. The CDR3 sequence: CASSLSPPSNEQFF. The CDR3 bases are TGTGCCAGCAGTTTAAGCCCACCGTCCAATGAGCAGTTCTTC.

The chain employs TRBV29-1 and TRBJ2-3; possible D gene TRBD1, 6 bases. CDR3 length: 14 residues. V was cut by 0 bases and J by 3 bases, with 10 bases left in between. Germline CDR1 and CDR2: SQVTM and ANQGSEA. CDR3 loop: CSVEEMRGTDTQYF. For the CDR3, the DNA is TGCAGCGTTGAAGAAATGAGGGGGACAGATACGCAGTATTTT.

The chain uses TRBV2 and TRBJ1-4; no firm D call. Germline lookup yields CDR1 SNHLY and CDR2 FYNNEI. This CDR3 is built from 14 residues. V lost 7 bases and J 7 bases, leaving 16 bases between the germline ends. CDR3 region: CASTVSEVSEKLFF. The CDR3 coding sequence is TGTGCCAGCACGGTTTCAGAAGTTTCTGAAAAACTGTTTTTT.

This clone was seen more than once but under ten times. This chain uses TRBV6-6 with TRBJ1-4; the D is unclear. Germline V gene lookup returns CDR1 MNHNY and CDR2 SVGAGI (reference sequence). The CDR3 is 14 amino acids. The ends were cut back, 8 bases at V and 8 bases at J, with 18 bases in the middle. CDR3 sequence reads: CASGLRLGLEKLFF. CDR3 DNA sequence: TGTGCCAGCGGACTACGGTTGGGTTTGGAAAAACTGTTTTTT.

The chain joins TRBV5-1 to TRBJ2-1; 8 positions match TRBD2. The trim removed 5 bases at V and 7 bases at J, leaving 11 bases unmatched. CDR3 length: 15 amino acids. The germline gives CDR1 SGHRS, CDR2 YFSETQ. DNA for the CDR3: TGCGCCAGCAGAGCCGTCGGGGGACTAGGGAATGAGCAGTTCTTC. This sequence encodes CASRAVGGLGNEQFF.

This clone was counted between two and nine times. Other nucleotide sequences in the sample specify the same CDR3. The chain has TRBV29-1 and TRBJ1-5; TRBD1 agrees at 8 bases. From germline, CDR1 is SQVTM and CDR2 ANQGSEA. The ends lost 6 bases at V and 2 bases at J; junction bases unmatched: 3. The CDR3 covers 13 residues. The CDR3 nucleotides are TGCAGCGTCGTGACAGGGGGCAATCAGCCCCAGCATTTT. Translation: CSVVTGGNQPQHF.

This clone has just one count. V gene TRBV2 combines with J gene TRBJ2-4, with a weak D call TRBD2 (6 bases). The V end was cut by 1 base, the J end by 15 bases, with 16 bases between. Per the germline V gene, CDR1 is SNHLY and CDR2 is FYNNEI. CDR3 length: 13 residues. The CDR3 loop is CASSEGDWNTPYF. The DNA for the CDR3 is TGTGCCAGCAGTGAAGGGGACTGGAATACACCGTACTTC.

The gene calls are TRBV30 and TRBJ2-2; D not certain. The germline V gene encodes CDR1 GTSNPN and CDR2 SVGIG (reference sequence). V was trimmed by 2 bases and J by 6 bases, leaving 16 bases between them. The CDR3 runs 15 residues. CDR3 protein: CAWSQPFQRPGELFF. The CDR3 coding sequence is TGTGCCTGGAGTCAACCCTTTCAGAGACCCGGGGAGCTGTTTTTT.

The rearrangement joins TRBV19 to TRBJ1-5; weak D call: TRBD1 (6 bases). With 5 bases removed from V and 4 bases from J, the gap between germline ends came to 15 bases. This CDR3 has 15 amino acids. Germline CDR1 is LNHDA and CDR2 is SQIVND (reference sequence). CDR3 sequence: CASSLTAQGNQPQHF. The DNA of the CDR3 is TGTGCCAGTAGTTTAACCGCGCAGGGGAATCAGCCCCAGCATTTT.

The J gene is TRBJ1-5, the V gene TRBV4-1; D not resolved. V was shortened by 1 base and J by 9 bases, with 10 bases between the two germline ends. Germline CDR1 MGHRA, CDR2 YSYEKL. The length of the CDR3 is 13 residues. CDR3 nucleotide sequence: TGCGCCAGCAGCCAAGTTGGGTCCGGGCCCCAGCATTTT. Amino acids: CASSQVGSGPQHF.

The chain carries TRBV30 and TRBJ1-1, with D tentatively TRBD1 (6 bases). This CDR3 has 13 amino acids. The V gene lost 0 bases and the J gene lost 4 bases, with 9 bases spanning the gap. The germline V gene encodes CDR1 GTSNPN and CDR2 SVGIG (reference sequence). In DNA, the CDR3 is TGTGCCTGGAGTGTAGCAGGGGTCACTGAAGCTTTCTTT. It yields the protein CAWSVAGVTEAFF.